These T cell receptor beta chains were read from a single sample in a study of graft-versus-host responses after intestinal transplantation. Some clones are missing from TCRdb's copy, which holds only in-frame ones; the method was immunoSEQ multiplex PCR. The table records 40,000 to 45,000 clones, approximately 95% of them present only once. For these TCRs, the target antigens are not known. The material sequenced was unstimulated CD8+ T cells sorted from spleen or lymph node cells, taken before transplant. These receptors originate from a human donor who was the organ donor for an intestinal transplant. The CDR3 runs from the conserved cysteine through the conserved F or W. The D gene is left open where the match is weak. Clone sizes are given selectively: once, few, many, or a class where the clone is expanded.

j_gene | d_gene | v_gene | abundance | CDR3aa | CDR3nt
TRBJ2-7 | . | TRBV27 | . | CASSFFYGSYEQYF | TGTGCCAGCAGTTTTTTTTACGGCTCCTACGAGCAGTACTTC
TRBJ2-5 | . | TRBV5-1 | once | CASSSYQGSGETQYF | TGCGCCAGCAGCTCTTACCAGGGGAGCGGAGAGACCCAGTACTTC
TRBJ1-2 | . | TRBV5-5 | . | CASSPPFAVGYTF | TGTGCCAGCAGCCCCCCTTTCGCGGTCGGCTACACCTTC
TRBJ1-5 | . | TRBV15 | . | CATSSHETGSQPQHF | TGTGCCACCAGCAGCCACGAGACCGGATCTCAGCCCCAGCATTTT
TRBJ1-6 | TRBD1 | TRBV30 | . | CAWNDRGQSYNSPLHF | TGTGCCTGGAATGACAGGGGGCAATCCTATAATTCACCCCTCCACTTT
TRBJ1-1 | TRBD1 | TRBV6-4 | . | CASSSPGQVTEAFF | TGTGCCAGCAGTAGCCCGGGACAGGTCACTGAAGCTTTCTTT
TRBJ1-2 | . | TRBV7-9 | . | CASSLSGPQGTKLGYTF | TGTGCCAGCAGCTTAAGCGGGCCTCAGGGGACGAAACTTGGCTACACCTTC
TRBJ2-1 | TRBD1 | TRBV4-1 | . | CASGTGSFNEQFF | TGCGCCAGCGGGACAGGTTCTTTCAATGAGCAGTTCTTC
TRBJ1-2 | . | TRBV29-1 | . | CSVREYGYTF | TGCAGCGTGAGGGAATATGGCTACACCTTC
TRBJ2-2 | TRBD2 | TRBV4-2 | . | CASSQESWGGTGELFF | TGTGCCAGCAGCCAAGAGAGCTGGGGGGGGACCGGGGAGCTGTTTTTT
TRBJ2-7 | TRBD2 | TRBV13 | . | CASSLGLADYEQYF | TGTGCCAGCAGCTTGGGACTAGCGGACTACGAGCAGTACTTC
TRBJ2-7 | TRBD1 | TRBV27 | . | CASSFSLRGPYEQYF | TGTGCCAGCAGTTTCTCGTTGAGGGGGCCCTACGAGCAGTACTTC
TRBJ1-4 | . | TRBV19 | few | CASKRGRDEKLFF | TGTGCCAGTAAAAGGGGCCGCGATGAAAAACTGTTTTTT
TRBJ2-7 | . | TRBV5-8 | . | CASSPYVGGYEQYF | TGTGCCAGCAGCCCTTATGTGGGGGGCTACGAGCAGTACTTC
TRBJ1-2 | . | TRBV5-1 | once | CASRSGSRALYGYTF | TGCGCCAGCAGATCGGGTTCCCGGGCCCTCTATGGCTACACCTTC
TRBJ1-1 | . | TRBV29-1 | . | CSVERQGYTEAFF | TGCAGCGTTGAAAGGCAGGGGTACACTGAAGCTTTCTTT
TRBJ1-2 | TRBD1 | TRBV6-1 | . | CASSELGQGYGYTF | TGTGCCAGCAGTGAATTGGGACAGGGCTATGGCTACACCTTC
TRBJ2-5 | . | TRBV4-1 | . | CASSQAGEEETQYF | TGCGCCAGCAGCCAAGCTGGGGAAGAAGAGACCCAGTACTTC
TRBJ1-1 | TRBD1 | TRBV4-1 | few | CASSHGQGADTEAFF | TGCGCCAGCAGCCACGGACAGGGGGCGGACACTGAAGCTTTCTTT
TRBJ2-1 | . | TRBV7-9 | . | CASSPSSRPKTYNEQFF | TGTGCCAGCAGCCCCAGCTCCCGACCCAAAACCTACAATGAGCAGTTCTTC
TRBJ2-3 | TRBD2 | TRBV4-3 | . | CASSPRLAGFSDTQYF | TGCGCCAGCAGCCCCCGACTAGCGGGGTTCTCAGATACGCAGTATTTT
TRBJ2-2 | . | TRBV13 | once | CASSPFRGGTGELFF | TGTGCCAGCAGCCCGTTCAGGGGGGGCACCGGGGAGCTGTTTTTT
TRBJ1-1 | . | TRBV5-6 | . | CASSEVRGYEAFF | TGTGCCAGCAGCGAGGTTCGGGGGTATGAAGCTTTCTTT
TRBJ2-1 | . | TRBV16 | . | CASSQLGTYNEQFF | TGTGCCAGCAGCCAATTGGGAACCTACAATGAGCAGTTCTTC
TRBJ2-7 | TRBD1 | TRBV7-9 | . | CASRDRSSYEQYF | TGTGCCAGCAGGGACAGGAGCTCCTACGAGCAGTACTTC
TRBJ1-5 | . | TRBV6-1 | . | CASSEWGVDQPQHF | TGTGCCAGCAGTGAATGGGGGGTGGATCAGCCCCAGCATTTT
TRBJ1-3 | . | TRBV9 | . | CASSVEGVNTIYF | TGTGCCAGCAGCGTAGAGGGGGTAAACACCATATATTTT
TRBJ2-1 | . | TRBV11-2 | . | CASSLVSGVWEQFF | TGTGCCAGCAGCTTAGTTTCGGGGGTATGGGAGCAGTTCTTC